The clone carrying this T cell receptor (beta chain) was seen repeatedly, ten times or more. Its antigen is as yet unknown. This record comes from a study of T cells in Graves' hyperthyroidism and ophthalmopathy. Study-level findings and limits: Blood also held most thyroid clonotypes expanded beyond 0.001. Through a model of 13 V-J features, ophthalmopathy was separated from stable hyperthyroidism.

There were TCR beta CDR3 regions amplified from RNA transcripts. The TCR CDR3 was amplified in a first-round RT-PCR using the HTBI primer set. TCRdb passed the multiplex PCR reads through MiXCR, listing each CDR3 protein once. The repertoire holds around 55,000 distinct CDR3 sequences, with approximately 48% as singletons. Material: blood. The sequence derives from a woman in her 50s with Graves' ophthalmopathy.

CDR3 bases: TGTGCCAGCAGCCGCGAACGGACAGGGCAAGGTGGTCAGCCCCAGCATTTT. Translation gives CASSRERTGQGGQPQHF. This chain connects TRBV6-5 to TRBJ1-5, with 8 bases fitting TRBD1. The ends lost 6 bases at V and 6 bases at J; junction bases unmatched: 16. This CDR3 spans 17 amino acids. Germline V gene data show CDR1 as MNHEY and CDR2 as SVGAGI.